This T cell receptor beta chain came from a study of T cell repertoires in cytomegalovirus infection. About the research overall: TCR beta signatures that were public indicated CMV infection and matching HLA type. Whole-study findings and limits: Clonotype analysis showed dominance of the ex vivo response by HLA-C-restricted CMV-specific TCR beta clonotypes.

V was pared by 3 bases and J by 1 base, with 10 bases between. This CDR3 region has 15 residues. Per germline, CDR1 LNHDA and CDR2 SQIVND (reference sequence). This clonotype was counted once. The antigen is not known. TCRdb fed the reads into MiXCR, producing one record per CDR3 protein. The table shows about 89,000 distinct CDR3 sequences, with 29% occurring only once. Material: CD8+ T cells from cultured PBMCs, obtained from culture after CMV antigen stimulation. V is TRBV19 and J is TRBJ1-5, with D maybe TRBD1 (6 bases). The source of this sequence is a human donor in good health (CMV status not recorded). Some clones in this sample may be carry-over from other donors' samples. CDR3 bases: TGTGCCAGTAGTATTTTCGGGACAAGCAATCAGCCCCAGCATTTT. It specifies CASSIFGTSNQPQHF.